Listed here are 23 T cell receptor beta chains from one sample, sequenced in a study of blood T cells in healthy people across ages. With a J-beta primer mix and a sample-barcoded 5' primer, a second PCR ran about 7 to 11 cycles. Using its own MiXCR run on the 5' RACE reads, TCRdb lists one record per CDR3 protein. The profile covers about 650,000 distinct CDR3 sequences, with approximately 29% appearing a single time and approximately 15% taken by the ten largest. The source material was blood. These TCRs come from an elderly woman in good health.

This clonotype was detected ten times or more. The gene calls are TRBV30 and TRBJ2-7; perhaps TRBD2 as D (5 bases). Trimming shortened V by 4 bases and J by 1 base, and 11 bases separated the two germline ends. The germline CDR1 and CDR2 sequences are GTSNPN and SVGIG (reference sequence). The CDR3 extends over 13 amino acids. CDR3 coding DNA: TGTGCCTGGACTGGGGAGTTGTCCTACGAGCAGTACTTC. The encoded protein is CAWTGELSYEQYF. Variable domain in full (rest from reference TRBV30 and TRBJ2-7): SQTIHQWPATLVQPVGSPLSLECTVEGTSNPNLYWYRQAAGRGLQLLFYSVGIGQISSEVPQNLSASRPQDRQFILSSKKLLLSDSGFYLCAWTGELSYEQYFGPGTRLTVT.

This clonotype was seen many times. The chain links TRBV29-1 to TRBJ2-5; D is possibly TRBD1 or TRBD2 (5 bases each). Germline V gives CDR1 SQVTM, CDR2 ANQGSEA. CDR3 length: 13 amino acids. Trimming took off 3 bases at V and 4 bases at J, with 12 bases between the two ends. CDR3 sequence: CSVDRGERETQYF. CDR3 nucleotide sequence: TGCAGCGTTGACCGAGGGGAGCGAGAGACCCAGTACTTC.

The chain carries TRBV14 and TRBJ1-2; no reliable D call. CDR1 and CDR2 from the germline V gene are SGHDN and FVKESK. Trimming took off 1 base at V and 7 bases at J, with 10 bases between the two ends. CDR3 length: 13 residues. In nucleotides, the CDR3 is TGTGCCAGCAGCCAAGTCGGGGTCGGTGGCTACACCTTC. Residues: CASSQVGVGGYTF. The variable domain in full, completed from reference TRBV14 and TRBJ1-2, reads EAGVTQFPSHSVIEKGQTVTLRCDPISGHDNLYWYRRVMGKEIKFLLHFVKESKQDESGMPNNRFLAERTGGTYSTLKVQPAELEDSGVYFCASSQVGVGGYTFGSGTRLTVV.

This clonotype was counted between two and nine times. The J gene is TRBJ1-1, the V gene TRBV12-3 or TRBV12-4; TRBD1 aligns across 7 bases. This CDR3 has 15 residues. V shed 6 bases, J shed 3 bases, and the junction held 10 bases outside the gene matches. CDR3 amino acids: CASSQPTGMDTEAFF. The CDR3 bases are TGTGCCAGCAGCCAACCGACAGGGATGGACACTGAAGCTTTCTTT.

J is TRBJ2-7 and V is TRBV2; the D gene could be TRBD1 or TRBD2 (5 bases each). This CDR3 contains 13 residues. Germline-derived CDR1 and CDR2 are SNHLY and FYNNEI. Deletions cut 7 bases from V and 0 bases from J, with 10 bases between. The CDR3 spells CASKAGSSYEQYF. DNA of the CDR3: TGTGCCAGCAAAGCAGGGAGCTCCTACGAGCAGTACTTC.

As concerns this clonotype: This may be a read error, as it is one base from a much larger clone. The J gene is TRBJ2-5, the V gene TRBV2; D possibly uses TRBD1 or TRBD2 (5 bases each). CDR1 is SNHLY and CDR2 is FYNNEI in the germline V gene. V lost 6 bases and J 5 bases, leaving 19 bases between the germline ends. The CDR3 is 15 amino acids. The CDR3 DNA reads TGTGCCAGCAGCGCCATCGGGACCCGGACCGAGACCCAGTACTTC. Its translation is CASSAIGTRTETQYF.

This clonotype was seen many times. The chain couples TRBV7-2 to TRBJ1-1; D is perhaps TRBD1 (5 bases). Germline CDR1 SGHTA, CDR2 FQGNSA. Trimming took off 4 bases at V and 0 bases at J, with 15 bases between the two ends. There are 16 residues in the CDR3. CDR3 DNA: TGTGCCAGCAGCTGGACAACAGGTTTGCTGAACACTGAAGCTTTCTTT. It is translated as CASSWTTGLLNTEAFF. Full variable domain (rest looked up from reference TRBV7-2 and TRBJ1-1): GAGVSQSPSNKVTEKGKDVELRCDPISGHTALYWYRQSLGQGLEFLIYFQGNSAPDKSGLPSDRFSAERTGGSVSTLTIQRTQQEDSAVYLCASSWTTGLLNTEAFFGQGTRLTVV.

The chain has TRBV20-1 and TRBJ2-5; D is tentatively TRBD1 or TRBD2 (5 bases each). CDR1 DFQATT and CDR2 SNEGSKA come from the germline V gene (reference sequence). The V and J ends lost 3 bases and 0 bases respectively, with 11 bases between them. The length of the CDR3 is 14 residues. This CDR3 reads CSASGREYQETQYF. The DNA for the CDR3 is TGCAGTGCTAGCGGCAGGGAGTACCAAGAGACCCAGTACTTC.

The sample holds many counts of this clonotype. This could be a read error, since a much larger clone is one nucleotide away. The chain's CDR3 is CRVVPGLDEQYF. The DNA for the CDR3 is TGCAGGGTGGTCCCGGGGCTCGACGAGCAGTACTTC. The genes are TRBV20-1 and TRBJ2-7; D may correspond to TRBD1 or TRBD2 (5 bases each). The CDR3 runs to 12 residues. Germline V gives CDR1 DFQATT, CDR2 SNEGSKA (reference sequence).

Many counts were recorded for this clonotype. This chain uses TRBV4-3 with TRBJ2-3; D gene unclear. Germline loops: CDR1 LGHNA, CDR2 YSLEER. The germline V and J ends were trimmed by 0 bases and 0 bases, with 10 bases remaining between them. This CDR3 is built from 16 residues. The CDR3 loop is CASSQDYQLSTDTQYF. As DNA, the CDR3 is TGCGCCAGCAGCCAAGATTATCAGCTCAGCACAGATACGCAGTATTTT.

This clonotype was counted at least ten times. J is TRBJ2-7 and V is TRBV20-1; TRBD2 aligns across 9 bases. This CDR3 is 14 amino acids long. Germline V lookup: CDR1 DFQATT, CDR2 SNEGSKA (reference sequence). The junction had 7 bases not matched to a gene; V was cut back by 6 bases and J by 1 base. Written as DNA, the CDR3 is TGCAGTGCCACCCTAGCGGGACCTTCCTACGAGCAGTACTTC. Its translation: CSATLAGPSYEQYF.

The V and J genes are TRBV12-3 or TRBV12-4 and TRBJ2-7; a possible D gene is TRBD1 (7 bases). Trimming left V 6 bases short and J 1 base short, with 13 bases between. The length of the CDR3 is 14 residues. The CDR3 region has the DNA TGTGCCAGCAGCGCGGGACAGATTTCCTACGAGCAGTACTTC. This translates into CASSAGQISYEQYF.

This clonotype was detected a few times. J is TRBJ2-1 and V is TRBV28; 14 positions agree with TRBD2. The CDR3 spans 18 residues. Germline CDR1 reads MDHEN; CDR2 reads SYDVKM. The trim removed 5 bases at V and 4 bases at J, leaving 10 bases unmatched. CDR3 DNA: TGTGCCAGCAGTAATGGACTAGCGGGAGGAGGGCTTTACAATGAGCAGTTCTTC. Its protein product is CASSNGLAGGGLYNEQFF. Variable domain in full (rest from reference TRBV28 and TRBJ2-1): DVKVTQSSRYLVKRTGEKVFLECVQDMDHENMFWYRQDPGLGLRLIYFSYDVKMKEKGDIPEGYSVSREKKERFSLILESASTNQTSMYLCASSNGLAGGGLYNEQFFGPGTRLTVL.

The gene calls are TRBV6-2 or TRBV6-3 and TRBJ1-5; D ambiguous. Trimming shortened V by 0 bases and J by 7 bases, and 7 bases separated the two germline ends. Germline CDR1 and CDR2: MNHEY and SVGEGT. This CDR3 contains 13 residues. DNA of the CDR3: TGTGCCAGCAGTTACTCAAGGGTCCAGCCCCAGCATTTT. The encoded protein is CASSYSRVQPQHF.

In this sample, this clonotype turned up many times. This chain links TRBV5-1 with TRBJ1-2, with a possible D match to TRBD1 (6 bases). Germline V CDR1 and CDR2: SGHRS, YFSETQ. V lost 4 bases and J lost 4, with 20 bases in between. This CDR3 contains 16 residues. CDR3 coding DNA: TGCGCCAGCAGCGTGGAAGGACAGTTGTCGGGCTATGGCTACACCTTC. It codes for CASSVEGQLSGYGYTF.

This clonotype was picked up many times. The CDR3 here is CASSYSGRGEQFF. The CDR3 nucleotides are TGTGCCAGCAGTTACTCGGGGAGGGGTGAGCAGTTCTTC. This rearrangement joins TRBV6-2 or TRBV6-3 to TRBJ2-1, with 7 bases aligning to TRBD2. Trimming took 0 bases from V and 9 from J; bases not matched to a gene: 2. This CDR3 region has 13 residues. The germline V gene has CDR1 MNHEY and CDR2 SVGEGT.

As to this clonotype: One junction end does not reproduce the germline sequence, and a read error may be involved. The chain couples TRBV11-2 to TRBJ1-4; D gene unclear. The CDR3 is 14 residues long. CDR1 and CDR2 from the germline V gene are SGHAT and FQNNGV. In DNA, the CDR3 is TGTGCCTGCAGCTTAGTTTCCAGAAATGAAAAACTGTTTTTT. This codes for CACSLVSRNEKLFF.

About this clonotype: The junction departs from the called germline gene at one end, perhaps through a read error. The chain carries TRBV12-3 or TRBV12-4 and TRBJ1-4; 8 positions match TRBD1. This CDR3 comprises 16 residues. CDR3 in amino acids: CASSLGRGLTNEKRFF. The CDR3 DNA reads TGTGCCAGCAGTTTAGGCAGGGGGCTAACTAATGAAAAACGGTTTTTT.

The chain recombines TRBV20-1 with TRBJ1-2; 7 bases map to TRBD1. Germline assignment: CDR1 DFQATT and CDR2 SNEGSKA (reference sequence). The CDR3 is 13 amino acids. The trim removed 6 bases at V and 2 bases at J, leaving 6 bases unmatched. CDR3 coding DNA: TGCAGTGCGGAACCACAGGGGAACTATGGCTACACCTTC. It specifies CSAEPQGNYGYTF.

This clonotype occurred a few times. A much more abundant neighbour one base away suggests this may be a read error. This chain connects TRBV3-1 to TRBJ2-7; no definite D call. Trimming took off 4 bases at V and 7 bases at J, with 17 bases between the two ends. CDR1 and CDR2 (germline): LGHDT, YNNKEL (reference sequence). This CDR3 region has 14 residues. The CDR3 sequence: CASSPRRTYNEQYF. DNA for the CDR3: TGTGCCAGCAGCCCGAGACGGACCTACAATGAGCAGTACTTC.

The gene calls are TRBV5-1 and TRBJ2-7; 7 bases align to TRBD2. With V trimmed by 3 bases and J by 6 bases, 15 bases remained unmatched. The CDR3 totals 16 residues. The germline CDR1 and CDR2 sequences are SGHRS and YFSETQ. The CDR3 sequence: CASSSSTSWEYIEQYF. In nucleotides, the CDR3 is TGCGCCAGCAGCTCCTCGACTAGCTGGGAGTATATCGAGCAGTACTTC.

This CDR3 is CAWSPTLTSSQYF. The CDR3 coding sequence is TGTGCCTGGAGTCCCACCCTGACTAGTTCCCAGTACTTC. The gene calls are TRBV30 and TRBJ2-7; D possibly corresponds to TRBD2 (6 bases). Germline V gene lookup returns CDR1 GTSNPN and CDR2 SVGIG (reference sequence). The CDR3 spans 13 residues. V lost 2 bases and J lost 10, with 18 bases in between.

V is TRBV6-2 or TRBV6-3 and J is TRBJ1-2; 9 bases are a match to TRBD1. This CDR3 has 18 residues. V dropped 2 bases and J dropped 4; count of bases not matched to a gene: 14. CDR1 MNHEY and CDR2 SVGEGT come from the germline V gene. Here the CDR3 reads CASSYGPSGTGIAYGYTF. CDR3 bases: TGTGCCAGCAGTTACGGTCCTAGCGGGACAGGGATTGCCTATGGCTACACCTTC.